This T cell receptor (beta chain) was retrieved from a study of CD8 T cells in Susac syndrome. RNA was extracted with the RNeasy kit, and a quantity of about 0.45 to 1 ug was reverse transcribed using random hexamers. TCRdb re-called the immunoSEQ multiplex PCR reads with MiXCR, one entry per CDR3 protein. The data contain under 95,000 distinct CDR3 sequences, 85% to 95% of them singletons. Trimming cost V 2 bases and J 0 bases, with 13 bases left between them. CDR1 and CDR2 from the germline V gene are GTSNPN and SVGIG (reference sequence). This CDR3 has 16 residues. Material: CD4+ T cells from PBMCs. The TCR originated in a human donor with Susac syndrome. The chain joins TRBV30 to TRBJ1-4; possible D gene TRBD1, 5 bases. This CDR3 reads CAWSPDSLATNEKLFF. CDR3 bases: TGTGCCTGGAGTCCCGACAGCCTAGCAACTAATGAAAAACTGTTTTTT.